This TCR beta chain was retrieved from a study of CD8 T cells in ankylosing spondylitis (dated by TCRdb to about 2017). About the study as a whole: The study set out to find disease-linked TCR variants by profiling T cell receptor beta repertoires in ankylosing spondylitis patients and healthy donors. The full study cohort was made up of about two dozen ankylosing spondylitis patients and 108 healthy donors. Peripheral blood was sampled, and synovial fluid was additionally collected from ankylosing spondylitis patients.

The investigation overall reported the following: Significant enrichment of the disease-linked clones was reported in matched synovial fluid samples from ankylosing spondylitis patients. A TCR beta motif of several highly homologous amino acid variants appeared characteristic of blood from ankylosing spondylitis patients. A CD8+ phenotype was shown by the disease-linked clones, which were found at relatively low frequencies in peripheral blood. Some of the motif variants had been reported before in the synovial fluid and blood of reactive arthritis patients, a finding that suggests common disease-initiation mechanisms.

This clonotype was observed at least ten times. This receptor's antigen is unknown. Base qualities are not provided; no much larger clone lies one nucleotide away. The sequencing machine was an Illumina HiSeq 2500. TCR beta libraries were prepared by quantitative 5'-RACE with molecular barcodes. The original methods were these. A new computational method based on a probabilistic model of VDJ rearrangement was used to identify disease-linked TCR variants. The public reads were quality trimmed at Q25 with fastp and then assembled into clones with MiXCR by TCRdb, keeping productive beta chains. CDR3 protein sequences are deduplicated, and each keeps its most common genes and DNA. These V and J calls rely on TCRdb rather than the paper's analysis. Present in this sample are about 840,000 distinct CDR3 sequences, 10% to 15% of which were seen just once. The ten largest clonotypes hold roughly 0.51% of the sample.

The CDR1 and CDR2 encoded by the germline V gene are SGHRS and YFSETQ. V is trimmed back by 4 bases and J by 4 bases, and the junction contains 4 bases that no gene match accounts for. The CDR3 holds 15 amino acids from the cysteine to the phenylalanine. The read is trimmed to its CDR3 DNA, 45 bases read in frame from base 1. The specimen was blood, either unsorted or a sorted T cell fraction (not recorded which). The chain couples TRBV5-1 to TRBJ2-1, with 11 bases in between that match TRBD2. The TCR originated in a male donor with ankylosing spondylitis. The encoded CDR3 is CASSLLAGEYNEQFF. The bases read TGCGCCAGCAGCCTACTAGCGGGGGAGTACAATGAGCAGTTCTTC. Here the CDR3 is joined to the reference TRBV5-1 and TRBJ2-1 genes, and the full variable domain is: KAGVTQTPRYLIKTRGQQVTLSCSPISGHRSVSWYQQTPGQGLQFLFEYFSETQRNKGNFPGRFSGRQFSNSRSEMNVSTLELGDSALYLCASSLLAGEYNEQFFGPGTRLTVL.